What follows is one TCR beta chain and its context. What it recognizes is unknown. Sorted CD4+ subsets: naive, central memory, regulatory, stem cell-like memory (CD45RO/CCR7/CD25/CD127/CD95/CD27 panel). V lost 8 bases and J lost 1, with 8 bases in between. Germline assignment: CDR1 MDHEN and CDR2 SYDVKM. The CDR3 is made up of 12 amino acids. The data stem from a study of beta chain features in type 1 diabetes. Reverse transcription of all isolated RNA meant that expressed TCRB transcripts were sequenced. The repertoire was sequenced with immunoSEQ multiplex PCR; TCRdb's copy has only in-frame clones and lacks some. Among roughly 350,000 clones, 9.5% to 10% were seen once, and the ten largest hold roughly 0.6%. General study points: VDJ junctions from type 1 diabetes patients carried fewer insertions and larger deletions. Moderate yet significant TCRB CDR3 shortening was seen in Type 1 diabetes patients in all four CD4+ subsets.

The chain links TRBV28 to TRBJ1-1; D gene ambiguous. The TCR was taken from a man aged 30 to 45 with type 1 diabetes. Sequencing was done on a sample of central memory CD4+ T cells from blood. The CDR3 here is CASGGQNTEAFF. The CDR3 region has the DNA TGTGCCAGCGGCGGGCAGAACACTGAAGCTTTCTTT.